This entry is about one T cell receptor beta chain. The antigen remains undetermined. This specimen comes from a study of T cell clonotyping in hematopoietic cell transplantation. The V gene lost 3 bases and the J gene lost 4 bases, with 12 bases spanning the gap. This CDR3 comprises 15 residues. Germline values: CDR1 LGHNA, CDR2 YNFKEQ. Points from the study as a whole: Few recipient clonotypes overlapped donors; over 97% were de novo at given depth. Recipient TCR diversity dropped after transplant; expanded clonotypes rose from day 30 to 180. Higher Inverse Simpson Index values in graft donor and pretransplant recipient predicted broader posttransplant TCR diversity. No sorting was done, leaving CD4 and CD8 contributions mixed.

Sequencing was performed with immunoSEQ multiplex PCR; in TCRdb, only in-frame clones are kept and a portion is missing. The repertoire holds some 29,000 clones, with approximately 90% as singletons. The sequencing used PBMCs, collected 100 days after allogeneic stem cell transplant. This chain connects TRBV4-2 to TRBJ1-4; a possible D gene is TRBD1 (5 bases). The receptor comes from a female patient between 50 and 59 years old who had an allogeneic stem cell transplant from a related donor, so the T cells may come from the graft donor. Some clones in this sample may be carry-over from other donors' samples. This CDR3 reads CASSQEQQVNEKLFF. The CDR3 coding sequence is TGTGCCAGCAGCCAGGAGCAACAGGTTAATGAAAAACTGTTTTTT.